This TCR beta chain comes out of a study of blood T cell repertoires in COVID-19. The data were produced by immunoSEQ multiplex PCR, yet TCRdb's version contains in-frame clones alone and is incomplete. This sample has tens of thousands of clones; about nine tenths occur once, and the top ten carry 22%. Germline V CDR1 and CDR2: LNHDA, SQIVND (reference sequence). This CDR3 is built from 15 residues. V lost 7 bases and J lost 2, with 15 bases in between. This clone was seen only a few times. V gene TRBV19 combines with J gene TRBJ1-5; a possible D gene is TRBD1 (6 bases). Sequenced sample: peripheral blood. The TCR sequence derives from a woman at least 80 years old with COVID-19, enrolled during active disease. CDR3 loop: CASTRRQDGNQPQHF. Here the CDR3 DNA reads TGTGCCAGTACCAGAAGACAGGATGGCAATCAGCCCCAGCATTTT.